Below, one TCR beta chain is given with its context. The CDR3 totals 17 residues. The record originates from a study of blood T cells in healthy people across ages. A sample-barcoded 5' primer and a J-beta primer mix were used in a second PCR of roughly 7 to 12 cycles. TCRdb processed the 5' RACE reads anew with MiXCR; each CDR3 protein has one entry. Among around 800,000 distinct CDR3 sequences listed, roughly 26% were seen once. The same data also went into a second study, on T cells of mothers and their children. As that report states: Each mother gave over 8.5 million TCR beta CDR3 reads; each child, about 3 million.

This TCR came from a boy between 10 and 17 years old in good health. Sequencing was performed on blood. V gene TRBV12-3 or TRBV12-4 combines with J gene TRBJ2-7; D may correspond to TRBD1 or TRBD2 (5 bases each). The J call may be mistaken, given a closer DNA end match to TRBJ2-1. The CDR3 coding sequence is TGTGCCAGCAGCCCACACGGGTGGGTCCCCGGGGCGAATGAGCAGTTCTTC. Its translation: CASSPHGWVPGANEQFF.